The clone carrying this T cell receptor beta chain has a single count. Its antigen remains unidentified. Clones were read by immunoSEQ multiplex PCR, and TCRdb kept only the in-frame ones, dropping some. The data show 40,000 or so clones, roughly 96% seen once. The source of the sample is a study of graft-versus-host responses after intestinal transplantation. On the study more broadly: Recipients across the board were started on anti-thymocyte globulin induction, then kept on tacrolimus and steroids for about 3 years.

The CDR3 runs to 14 residues. After removal of 4 bases from V and 9 bases from J, the junction contained 1 base not matched to a gene. The germline V gene has CDR1 LGHNA and CDR2 YSLEER. Points from the study as a whole: Early post-transplant declines in HvG were associated with peak levels of circulating GvH clones. Researchers found GvH clones in recipient marrow, and some showed up first in ileum or blood.

The material was unstimulated CD8+ T cells sorted from spleen or lymph node cells, obtained before transplant. The sequence was obtained from a human donor who was the organ donor for an intestinal transplant. This chain links TRBV4-3 with TRBJ1-6; the match to TRBD1 covers 12 bases. The CDR3 bases are TGCGCCAGCAGCCCGGGACAGGGGGCTTCACCCCTCCACTTT. Amino acid sequence: CASSPGQGASPLHF.